This T cell receptor beta chain was documented in a study of T-cell memory formation after mild COVID-19. Study-wide background: TCR clusters were mostly donor specific.

This CDR3 is built from 16 residues. V was clipped by 2 bases and J by 14 bases; unmatched bases: 14. Germline loops: CDR1 LGHDT, CDR2 YNNKEL (reference sequence). This clonotype was detected a few times. Its cognate antigen is unknown. General study findings and limits: Nothing confirmed that second-wave clones peaking on day 37 were specific for SARS-CoV-2.

Using constant-segment primers, 5'RACE produced TCR alpha and TCR beta cDNA libraries carrying sample barcodes and UMIs. MiXCR was run by TCRdb on the 5' RACE reads, yielding one entry per CDR3 protein. The sample has 170,000 or so distinct CDR3 sequences; over 20% are singletons. This chain links TRBV3-1 with TRBJ2-1, with 11 bases fitting TRBD2. The sequence derives from an adult woman who had mild COVID-19 (a few samples of this study predate the infection). Cell type and time point are not known. Input material: PBMCs or a T cell subset sorted from them (not recorded which). CDR3 protein: CASSQLSGRAPDFKFF. In nucleotides, the CDR3 is TGTGCCAGCAGCCAACTTAGCGGGAGGGCCCCTGACTTCAAGTTCTTC.